These 26 T cell receptor gamma chains share one sample of origin, sequenced in a study of fetal and pediatric gammadelta thymocytes. TCRdb made new clone calls on the reads using CATT. The sample has approximately 920 gamma-chain clones, approximately 5% seen once; the top ten hold around 7.1%. Source material: non-Vgamma9Vdelta2 gamma-delta T cells from the thymus. Regarding subset: CD3+gammadeltaTCR+ thymocytes not co-expressing Vgamma9 and Vdelta2. The receptor set was obtained from a child who underwent cardiac surgery and was recorded as healthy.

This clone is large by share. This rearrangement joins TRGV8 to TRGJ1 or TRGJ2. This CDR3 region has 14 residues. Germline CDR1 is VENAVY and CDR2 is YDSYNSRV. The J segment lost 2 bases and the V segment lost 5 bases, leaving 9 bases of the junction unmatched. DNA for the CDR3: TGTGCCACCTGGGTCAGGTCGGATTATTATAAGAAACTCTTT. It is translated as CATWVRSDYYKKLF.

Sample share makes this clone medium-sized (0.01 to 0.1%). The chain employs TRGV8 and TRGJ1 or TRGJ2. The CDR3 totals 13 residues. The ends lost 1 base at V and 6 bases at J; junction bases unmatched: 6. Per the germline V gene, CDR1 is VENAVY and CDR2 is YDSYNSRV. The CDR3 coding sequence is TGTGCCACCTGGGATAGTAGGTGTTATAAGAAACTCTTT. As protein: CATWDSRCYKKLF.

In its sample, this clone ranks as large. J is TRGJ1 or TRGJ2 and V is TRGV2. The CDR3 sequence is 14 residues long. The junction had 2 bases not matched to a gene; V was cut back by 0 bases and J by 0 bases. Germline V gene data show CDR1 as EGSNGY and CDR2 as YDSYNSKV. The CDR3 sequence: CATWDGLNYYKKLF. The CDR3 DNA is TGTGCCACCTGGGACGGGCTGAATTATTATAAGAAACTCTTT.

This clone rates as medium-sized. The J gene is TRGJ1 or TRGJ2, the V gene TRGV3. Germline assignment: CDR1 VTNTFY and CDR2 YDVSTARD (reference sequence). The CDR3 runs to 13 residues. V dropped 2 bases and J dropped 2; count of bases not matched to a gene: 3. The CDR3 spells CATWDTYYYKKLF. Written as DNA, the CDR3 is TGTGCCACCTGGGACACATATTATTATAAGAAACTCTTT.

This clone is termed medium-sized (0.01 to 0.1%). V gene TRGV5 combines with J gene TRGJ1 or TRGJ2. This CDR3 region has 11 residues. After removal of 2 bases from V and 6 bases from J, the junction contained 1 base not matched to a gene. Germline V CDR1 and CDR2: VINAFY, YDVSNSKD. The CDR3 here is CATWDTYKKLF. The DNA for the CDR3 is TGTGCCACCTGGGACACTTATAAGAAACTCTTT.

Within the sample, this clone is large. V gene TRGV8 combines with J gene TRGJ1 or TRGJ2. CDR3 length equals 14 residues. The V and J ends lost 1 base and 2 bases, in that order; junction bases with no gene match: 5. CDR1 is VENAVY, CDR2 YDSYNSRV, per germline. CDR3 nucleotide sequence: TGTGCCACCTGGGATAGCCCATATTATTATAAGAAACTCTTT. This codes for CATWDSPYYYKKLF.

In this sample, this clone is large (0.1 to 1%). V is TRGV8 and J is TRGJP1. Germline CDR1 VENAVY, CDR2 YDSYNSRV. J gave up 7 bases and V 6 bases, and 2 bases lay outside the gene matches. This CDR3 spans 11 amino acids. CDR3 DNA: TGTGCCACCTGGAATGGTTGGTTCAAGATATTT. Translated: CATWNGWFKIF.

By share of the sample, this clone is medium-sized. V is TRGV3 and J is TRGJ1 or TRGJ2. In germline, CDR1 is VTNTFY, CDR2 YDVSTARD (reference sequence). This CDR3 contains 15 residues. The V segment lost 1 base and the J segment 3 bases; nucleotides outside the gene matches: 9. As DNA, the CDR3 is TGTGCCACCTGGGACAGTTCGGTTGCTTATTATAAGAAACTCTTT. Its protein is CATWDSSVAYYKKLF.

This clone was recorded a few times. A much larger clone sits a single nucleotide away, making a read error possible. This sample includes further DNA sequences coding for the same CDR3. This chain links TRGV10 with TRGJ1 or TRGJ2. TRGV10 is assigned to the ORF class and has an uncertain function. Germline trimming cut 8 bases from V and 4 bases from J; bases unmatched to any gene: 6. The CDR3 is made up of 12 amino acids. The CDR3 coding sequence is TGTGCTGCGTGGGCGGACTATTATAAGAAACTCTTT. Translation: CAAWADYYKKLF.

By share, this clone ranks as large. The chain has TRGV4 and TRGJP1. This CDR3 region has 11 residues. CDR1 and CDR2 from the germline V gene are EGSTGY and YDSYTSSV. After removal of 2 bases from V and 11 bases from J, the junction contained 2 bases not matched to a gene. Here the CDR3 reads CATWDAWFKIF. The DNA for the CDR3 is TGTGCCACCTGGGATGCCTGGTTCAAGATATTT.

Only a few counts were recorded for this clone. The chain recombines TRGV4 with TRGJ1 or TRGJ2. Germline V gene data show CDR1 as EGSTGY and CDR2 as YDSYTSSV. V gave up 0 bases and J gave up 9 bases; unmatched junction bases: 2. The CDR3 loop spans 11 amino acids. CDR3 sequence reads: CATWDGFKKLF. CDR3 bases: TGTGCCACCTGGGATGGGTTTAAGAAACTCTTT.

By proportion, this clone is medium-sized (0.01 to 0.1%). This chain links TRGV4 with TRGJP. Germline values: CDR1 EGSTGY, CDR2 YDSYTSSV. The CDR3 spans 15 residues. The V gene end was trimmed by 6 bases and the J gene end by 11 bases; junction bases not matched to a gene: 10. CDR3 amino acids: CATWTAVLGKKIKVF. In DNA, the CDR3 is TGTGCCACCTGGACGGCGGTCCTGGGCAAAAAAATCAAGGTATTT.

This clone was seen only a few times. A far larger clone differs by one base, so this is likely a read error. The chain employs TRGV3 and TRGJ1 or TRGJ2. This CDR3 is built from 13 residues. The germline CDR1 and CDR2 sequences are VTNTFY and YDVSTARD (reference sequence). The V segment lost 0 bases and the J segment 7 bases; nucleotides outside the gene matches: 6. The DNA for the CDR3 is TGTGCCACCTGGGACAGGCCGGGGTATAAGAAACTCTTT. This codes for CATWDRPGYKKLF.

By frequency in the sample, this clone is large. V and J are TRGV8 and TRGJ1 or TRGJ2. CDR3 length equals 13 residues. Looked up from germline, CDR1 is VENAVY and CDR2 is YDSYNSRV. The J segment lost 0 bases and the V segment lost 5 bases, leaving 4 bases of the junction unmatched. This chain's CDR3 is CATWAANYYKKLF. The CDR3 nucleotides are TGTGCCACCTGGGCCGCGAATTATTATAAGAAACTCTTT.

By share, this clone counts as large (0.1 to 1%). The chain is built from TRGV10 and TRGJ1 or TRGJ2. TRGV10 is annotated as an ORF whose role is uncertain. The V gene end was trimmed by 8 bases and the J gene end by 3 bases; junction bases not matched to a gene: 8. This CDR3 is 13 amino acids long. This CDR3 is CAAWDRIYYKKLF. The CDR3 nucleotides are TGTGCTGCGTGGGATAGGATTTATTATAAGAAACTCTTT.

By sample fraction, this clone is medium-sized (0.01 to 0.1%). The V gene is TRGV4, the J gene TRGJ1 or TRGJ2. The germline V gene has CDR1 EGSTGY and CDR2 YDSYTSSV. CDR3 length: 10 amino acids. The V and J ends lost 3 bases and 12 bases, in that order; junction bases with no gene match: 5. CDR3 residues: CATWDLGKLF. The CDR3 DNA is TGTGCCACCTGGGATCTTGGGAAACTCTTT.

By share, this clone ranks as large. The genes are TRGV9 and TRGJP1. V dropped 5 bases and J dropped 8; count of bases not matched to a gene: 5. The CDR3 extends over 12 amino acids. Germline assignment: CDR1 GITISATS and CDR2 ISYDGTV (reference sequence). This CDR3 is CALWVGGWFKIF. CDR3 DNA: TGTGCCTTGTGGGTAGGCGGTTGGTTCAAGATATTT.

Remarks on this clone: This may come from a read error, since a much larger clone is one base off. The chain uses TRGV3 and TRGJP1. Since TCRdb gives no J gene, matching the DNA to germline was used here to assign it. The CDR3 sequence is 16 residues long. Germline V gene sequence: CDR1 VTNTFY, CDR2 YDVSTARD (reference sequence). The V gene end was trimmed by 6 bases and the J gene end by 0 bases; junction bases not matched to a gene: 10. This CDR3 is CATWYGLYTTGWFKIF. CDR3 in DNA: TGTGCCACCTGGTACGGACTATATACCACTGGTTGGTTCAAGATATTT.

This clone was found a few times. The chain joins TRGV5 to TRGJ1 or TRGJ2. Germline CDR1 and CDR2: VINAFY and YDVSNSKD. The CDR3 length is 14 residues. V gave up 3 bases and J gave up 0 bases; unmatched junction bases: 5. CDR3 loop: CATWDGVNYYKKLF. CDR3 DNA sequence: TGTGCCACCTGGGACGGAGTGAATTATTATAAGAAACTCTTT.

By its share, this clone is large (0.1 to 1%). The V gene is TRGV4, the J gene TRGJ1 or TRGJ2. Germline trimming cut 0 bases from V and 3 bases from J; bases unmatched to any gene: 5. Germline values: CDR1 EGSTGY, CDR2 YDSYTSSV. This CDR3 region has 14 residues. The CDR3 spells CATWDGPFYYKKLF. Here the CDR3 DNA reads TGTGCCACCTGGGATGGGCCTTTTTATTATAAGAAACTCTTT.

This clone is categorized as medium-sized. The rearrangement links TRGV3 to TRGJ1 or TRGJ2. CDR1 is VTNTFY and CDR2 is YDVSTARD in the germline V gene (reference sequence). The CDR3 is 15 residues long. Trimming at V came to 0 bases and at J to 0 bases, leaving 5 bases not matched to a gene. CDR3 loop: CATWDRPSNYYKKLF. The CDR3 DNA is TGTGCCACCTGGGACAGGCCCTCGAATTATTATAAGAAACTCTTT.

In its sample, this clone ranks as medium-sized (0.01 to 0.1%). J is TRGJ1 or TRGJ2 and V is TRGV9. The trim removed 2 bases at V and 9 bases at J, leaving 4 bases unmatched. Germline V gene lookup returns CDR1 GITISATS and CDR2 ISYDGTV (reference sequence). The CDR3 consists of 11 residues. This chain's CDR3 is CALWEGGKKLF. In DNA, the CDR3 is TGTGCCTTGTGGGAGGGGGGTAAGAAACTCTTT.

This clone turned up a few times. The gene calls are TRGV9 and TRGJ1 or TRGJ2. The CDR3 sequence is 14 residues long. The junction had 5 bases not matched to a gene; V was cut back by 0 bases and J by 3 bases. Germline V gene sequence: CDR1 GITISATS, CDR2 ISYDGTV (reference sequence). CDR3 region: CALWEVSGYYKKLF. CDR3 bases: TGTGCCTTGTGGGAGGTGTCGGGTTATTATAAGAAACTCTTT.

Details on this clone: A much larger clone is a single base away; this may be a read error. The gene calls are TRGV8 and TRGJ1 or TRGJ2. V lost 3 bases and J lost 3; bases outside the gene matches: 11. The CDR3 is made up of 15 amino acids. Germline V gives CDR1 VENAVY, CDR2 YDSYNSRV. DNA for the CDR3: TGTGCCACCTGGGATTGGAATCGCGGTTATTATAAGAAACTCTTT. This translates into CATWDWNRGYYKKLF.

This clone was seen only a few times. A much larger clonotype is one base distant, so this may be a read error. The sample carries other DNA sequences with the same CDR3. The chain links TRGV2 to TRGJP2. The CDR3 length is 15 residues. Looked up from germline, CDR1 is EGSNGY and CDR2 is YDSYNSKV. CDR3 coding DNA: TGTGCCACCTGGGACGGGCAGAGTAGTGATTGGATCAAAACGTTT. It is translated as CATWDGQSSDWIKTF.

The chain couples TRGV4 to TRGJ1 or TRGJ2. CDR1 and CDR2 (germline): EGSTGY, YDSYTSSV. The J segment lost 3 bases and the V segment lost 0 bases, leaving 2 bases of the junction unmatched. This CDR3 comprises 13 residues. CDR3 coding DNA: TGTGCCACCTGGGATGGGATTTATTATAAGAAACTCTTT. Its translation is CATWDGIYYKKLF.